This TCR beta chain originates from a study of early stage breast cancer tumors. Per germline, CDR1 MDHEN and CDR2 SYDVKM. Trimming shortened V by 8 bases and J by 4 bases, and 15 bases separated the two germline ends. There are 14 residues in the CDR3. The repertoire was sequenced with immunoSEQ multiplex PCR; TCRdb's copy has only in-frame clones and lacks some. This sample carries about 50,000 clones, approximately 83% of them seen once, and the ten largest clones take about 1.5%. Material: blood. The TCR originated in a person aged 50-59 years with breast cancer. This chain uses TRBV28 with TRBJ1-3; no firm D call. This CDR3 is CASAAGGAGNTIYF. The CDR3 DNA sequence: TGTGCCAGCGCCGCAGGAGGAGCGGGAAACACCATATATTTT. The full variable domain, completed using reference TRBV28 and TRBJ1-3, is DVKVTQSSRYLVKRTGEKVFLECVQDMDHENMFWYRQDPGLGLRLIYFSYDVKMKEKGDIPEGYSVSREKKERFSLILESASTNQTSMYLCASAAGGAGNTIYFGEGSWLTVV.